The clone carrying this T cell receptor beta chain was counted between two and nine times. No antigen is known for it. Trimming cost V 1 base and J 8 bases; bases outside gene matches: 8. Looked up from germline, CDR1 is SGHVS and CDR2 is FNYEAQ. The CDR3 has 15 amino acids. This entry is derived from a study of a mutant IDH1 vaccine in newly diagnosed glioma. Study-level background: Beforehand, treatment had been radiotherapy, temozolomide, or both; the majority received both. Study findings and constraints: Immune responses induced by the vaccine were seen in around 93% of patients, spanning multiple MHC alleles.

Sequenced by immunoSEQ multiplex PCR; TCRdb stores in-frame clones only, minus some. The sample lists about 96,000 clones, 80% occurring once. Time point in this sample: baseline, week 1 (first vaccination visit). Regarding treatment: pre-vaccination baseline after standard-of-care therapy. Every donor had a new WHO grade 3 or 4 astrocytoma that was IDH1-mutant, with loss of nuclear ATRX. This sample comprised PBMCs, obtained from a glioma patient treated with radiotherapy, temozolomide or both. The chain couples TRBV7-6 to TRBJ1-2; 9 positions agree with TRBD1. This clonotype was obtained from a man in his forties with glioma. The CDR3 nucleotides read TGTGCCAGCAGCTTAGACCCGGACAGGGGCTCAGGCTACACCTTC. This translates into CASSLDPDRGSGYTF.